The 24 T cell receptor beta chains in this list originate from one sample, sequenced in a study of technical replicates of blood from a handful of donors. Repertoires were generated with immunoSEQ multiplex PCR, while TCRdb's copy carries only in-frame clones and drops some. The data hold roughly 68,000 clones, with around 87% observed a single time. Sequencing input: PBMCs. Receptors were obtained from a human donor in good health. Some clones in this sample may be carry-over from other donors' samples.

The CDR3 region has the DNA TGTGCCAGCAGTACGGGACAGGGGTCTCAGCCCCAGCATTTT. As protein: CASSTGQGSQPQHF. The chain carries TRBV27 and TRBJ1-5; 10 nucleotides agree with TRBD1. The CDR3 spans 14 residues. V trimming: 5 bases; J trimming: 6 bases; junction bases outside the gene matches: 4. Germline values: CDR1 MNHEY, CDR2 SMNVEV (reference sequence).

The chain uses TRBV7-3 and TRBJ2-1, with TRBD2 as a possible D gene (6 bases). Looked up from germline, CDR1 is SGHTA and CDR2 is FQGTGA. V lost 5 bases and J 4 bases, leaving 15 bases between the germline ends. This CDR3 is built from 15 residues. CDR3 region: CASSLGTRTYNEQFF. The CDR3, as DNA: TGTGCCAGCAGCCTTGGGACTCGAACATACAATGAGCAGTTCTTC.

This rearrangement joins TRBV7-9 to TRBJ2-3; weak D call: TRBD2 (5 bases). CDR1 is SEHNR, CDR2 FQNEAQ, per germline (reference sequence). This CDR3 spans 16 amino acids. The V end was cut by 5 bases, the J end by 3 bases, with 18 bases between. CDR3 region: CASSPGMSVVTDTQYF. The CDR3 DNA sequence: TGTGCCAGCAGCCCGGGGATGTCTGTGGTAACAGATACGCAGTATTTT.

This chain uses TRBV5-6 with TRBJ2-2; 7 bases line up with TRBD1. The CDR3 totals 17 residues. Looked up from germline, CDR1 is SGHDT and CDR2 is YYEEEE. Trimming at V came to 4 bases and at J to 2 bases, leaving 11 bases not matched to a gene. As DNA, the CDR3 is TGTGCCAGCAGCACTACCCATGGGACAGCTAACACCGGGGAGCTGTTTTTT. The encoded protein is CASSTTHGTANTGELFF.

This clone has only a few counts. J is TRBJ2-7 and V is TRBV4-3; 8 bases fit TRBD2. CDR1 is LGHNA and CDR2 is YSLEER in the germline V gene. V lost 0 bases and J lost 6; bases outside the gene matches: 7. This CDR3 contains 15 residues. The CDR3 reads CASSQDREGNAEQYF. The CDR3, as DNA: TGCGCCAGCAGCCAAGATCGGGAGGGTAATGCCGAGCAGTACTTC.

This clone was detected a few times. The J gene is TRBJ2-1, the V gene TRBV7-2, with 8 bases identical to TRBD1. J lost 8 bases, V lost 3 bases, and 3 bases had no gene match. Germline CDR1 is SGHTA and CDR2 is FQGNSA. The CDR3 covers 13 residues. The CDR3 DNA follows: TGTGCCAGCAGCTTGAACAGGGGGGATGAGCAGTTCTTC. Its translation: CASSLNRGDEQFF.

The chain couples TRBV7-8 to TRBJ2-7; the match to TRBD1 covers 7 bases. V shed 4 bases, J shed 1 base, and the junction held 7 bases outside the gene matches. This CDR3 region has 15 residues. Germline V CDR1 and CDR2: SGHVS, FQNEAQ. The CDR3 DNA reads TGTGCCAGCAGCTCCAGTCCGGGACAGTCCTACGAGCAGTACTTC. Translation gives CASSSSPGQSYEQYF.

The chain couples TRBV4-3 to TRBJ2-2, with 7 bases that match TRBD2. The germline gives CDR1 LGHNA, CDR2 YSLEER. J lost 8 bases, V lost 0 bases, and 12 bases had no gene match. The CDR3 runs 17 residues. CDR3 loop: CASSQESWTRSSGELFF. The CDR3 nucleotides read TGCGCCAGCAGCCAAGAATCCTGGACTAGGTCGTCTGGGGAGCTGTTTTTT.

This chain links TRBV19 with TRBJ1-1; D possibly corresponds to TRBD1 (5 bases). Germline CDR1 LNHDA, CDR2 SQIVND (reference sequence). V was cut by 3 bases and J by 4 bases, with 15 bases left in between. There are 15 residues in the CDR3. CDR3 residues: CASSIRGTVGTEAFF. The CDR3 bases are TGTGCCAGTAGTATTCGGGGGACGGTAGGCACTGAAGCTTTCTTT.

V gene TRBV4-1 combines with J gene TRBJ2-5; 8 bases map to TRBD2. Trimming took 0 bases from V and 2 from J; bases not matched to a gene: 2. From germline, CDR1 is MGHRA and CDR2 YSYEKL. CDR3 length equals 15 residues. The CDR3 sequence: CASSQDQRGQETQYF. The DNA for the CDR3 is TGCGCCAGCAGCCAAGATCAGCGGGGGCAAGAGACCCAGTACTTC.

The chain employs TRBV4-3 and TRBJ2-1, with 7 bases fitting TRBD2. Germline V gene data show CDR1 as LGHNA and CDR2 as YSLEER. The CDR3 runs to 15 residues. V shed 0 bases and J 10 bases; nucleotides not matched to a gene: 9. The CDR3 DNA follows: TGCGCCAGCAGCCAAGATTCCAGCGGGAAAGGGGAGCAGTTCTTC. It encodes CASSQDSSGKGEQFF.

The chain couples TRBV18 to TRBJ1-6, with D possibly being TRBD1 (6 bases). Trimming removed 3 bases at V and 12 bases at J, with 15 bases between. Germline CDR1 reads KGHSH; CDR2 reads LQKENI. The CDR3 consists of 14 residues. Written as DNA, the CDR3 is TGTGCCAGCTCACCGGCGGGGGCGCCGATACCCCTCCACTTT. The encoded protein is CASSPAGAPIPLHF.

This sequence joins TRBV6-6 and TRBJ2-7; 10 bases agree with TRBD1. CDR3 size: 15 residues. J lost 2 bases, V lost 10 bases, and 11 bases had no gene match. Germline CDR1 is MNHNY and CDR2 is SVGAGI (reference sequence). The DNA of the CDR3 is TGTGCCACCCAGGCTGTTGGACAGGGGGCCTACGAGCAGTACTTC. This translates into CATQAVGQGAYEQYF.

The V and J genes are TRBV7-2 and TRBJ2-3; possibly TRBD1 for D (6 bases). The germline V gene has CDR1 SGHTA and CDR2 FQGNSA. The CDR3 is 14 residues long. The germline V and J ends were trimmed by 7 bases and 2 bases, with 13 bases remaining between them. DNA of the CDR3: TGTGCCAGCACCCAGGGGCAATCCACAGATACGCAGTATTTT. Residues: CASTQGQSTDTQYF.

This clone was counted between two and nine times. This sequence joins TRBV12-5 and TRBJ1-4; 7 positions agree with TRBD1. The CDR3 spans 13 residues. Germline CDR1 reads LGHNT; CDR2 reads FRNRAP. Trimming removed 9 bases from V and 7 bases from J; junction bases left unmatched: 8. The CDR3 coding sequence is TGTGCTAGCGGAGACAGGGCGGGTGAAAAACTGTTTTTT. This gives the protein CASGDRAGEKLFF.

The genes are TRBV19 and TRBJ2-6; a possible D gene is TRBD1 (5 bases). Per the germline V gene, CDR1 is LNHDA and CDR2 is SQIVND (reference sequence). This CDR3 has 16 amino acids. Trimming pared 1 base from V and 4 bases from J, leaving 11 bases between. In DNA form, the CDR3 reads TGTGCCAGTAGTATAGTGTCAGGGTCAGGGGCCAACGTCCTGACTTTC. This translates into CASSIVSGSGANVLTF.

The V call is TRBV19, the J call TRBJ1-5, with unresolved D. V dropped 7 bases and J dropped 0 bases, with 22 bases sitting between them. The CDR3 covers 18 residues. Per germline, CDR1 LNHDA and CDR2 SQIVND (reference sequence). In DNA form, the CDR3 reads TGTGCCAGTACCCATATGGCTAGCGGGAGTTATAGCAATCAGCCCCAGCATTTT. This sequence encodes CASTHMASGSYSNQPQHF.

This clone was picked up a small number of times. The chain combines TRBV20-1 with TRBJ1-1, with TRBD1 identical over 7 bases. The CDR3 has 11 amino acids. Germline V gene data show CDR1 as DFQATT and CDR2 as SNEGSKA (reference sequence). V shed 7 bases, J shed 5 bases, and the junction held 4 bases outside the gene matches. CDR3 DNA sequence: TGCAGTGTCGGGACAGTTACTGAAGCTTTCTTT. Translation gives CSVGTVTEAFF.

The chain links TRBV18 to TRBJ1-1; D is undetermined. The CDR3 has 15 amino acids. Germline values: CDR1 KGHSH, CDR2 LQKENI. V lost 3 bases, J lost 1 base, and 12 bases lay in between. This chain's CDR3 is CASSPVAGANTEAFF. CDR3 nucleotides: TGTGCCAGCTCACCCGTCGCGGGCGCGAACACTGAAGCTTTCTTT.

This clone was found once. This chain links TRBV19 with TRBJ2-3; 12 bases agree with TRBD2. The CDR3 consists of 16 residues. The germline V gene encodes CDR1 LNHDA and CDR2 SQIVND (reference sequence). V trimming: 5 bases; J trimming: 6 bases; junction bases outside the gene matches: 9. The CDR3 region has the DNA TGTGCCAGTAGTCCTAGCGGGAGGGCCCCTCGGGATACGCAGTATTTT. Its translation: CASSPSGRAPRDTQYF. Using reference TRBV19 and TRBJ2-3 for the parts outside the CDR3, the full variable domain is DGGITQSPKYLFRKEGQNVTLSCEQNLNHDAMYWYRQDPGQGLRLIYYSQIVNDFQKGDIAEGYSVSREKKESFPLTVTSAQKNPTAFYLCASSPSGRAPRDTQYFGPGTRLTVL.

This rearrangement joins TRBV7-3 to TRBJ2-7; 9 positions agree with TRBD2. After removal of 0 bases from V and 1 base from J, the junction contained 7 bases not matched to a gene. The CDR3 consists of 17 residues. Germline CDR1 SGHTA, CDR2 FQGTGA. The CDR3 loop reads CASSLTGREGMSYEQYF. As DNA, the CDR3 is TGTGCCAGCAGCTTAACCGGGCGGGAGGGTATGTCCTACGAGCAGTACTTC.

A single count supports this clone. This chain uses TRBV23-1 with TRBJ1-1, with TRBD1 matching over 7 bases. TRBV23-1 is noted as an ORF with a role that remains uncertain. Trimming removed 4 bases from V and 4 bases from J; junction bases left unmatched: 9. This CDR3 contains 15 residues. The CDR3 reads CASSRPQGEITEAFF. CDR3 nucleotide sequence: TGCGCCAGCAGTCGCCCCCAGGGGGAAATCACTGAAGCTTTCTTT.

In nucleotides, the CDR3 is TGCAGCGCCCCCGGGGGGGCCGGCGAGCAGTACTTC. Protein: CSAPGGAGEQYF. This chain uses TRBV29-1 with TRBJ2-7; 8 bases fit TRBD2. Germline V CDR1 and CDR2: SQVTM, ANQGSEA. After removal of 7 bases from V and 6 bases from J, the junction contained 8 bases not matched to a gene. The CDR3 totals 12 residues.

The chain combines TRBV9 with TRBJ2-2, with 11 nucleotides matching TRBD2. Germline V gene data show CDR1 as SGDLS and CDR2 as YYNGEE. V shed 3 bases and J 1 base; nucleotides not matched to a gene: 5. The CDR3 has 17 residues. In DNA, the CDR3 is TGTGCCAGCAGCGCGCTAGCGGGGGGCGGGAACACCGGGGAGCTGTTTTTT. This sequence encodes CASSALAGGGNTGELFF.